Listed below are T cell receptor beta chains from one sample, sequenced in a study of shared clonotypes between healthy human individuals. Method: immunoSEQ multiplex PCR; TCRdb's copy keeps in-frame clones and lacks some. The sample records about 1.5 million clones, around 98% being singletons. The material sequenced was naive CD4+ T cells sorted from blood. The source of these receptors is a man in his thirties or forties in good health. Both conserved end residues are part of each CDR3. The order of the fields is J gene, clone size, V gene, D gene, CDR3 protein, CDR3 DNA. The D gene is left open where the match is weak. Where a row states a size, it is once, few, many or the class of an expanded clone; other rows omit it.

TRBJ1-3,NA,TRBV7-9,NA,CASSPASSGNTIYF,TGTGCCAGCAGCCCTGCCAGCTCTGGAAACACCATATATTTT
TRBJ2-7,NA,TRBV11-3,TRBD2,CASSLELAGPNPSYEQYF,TGTGCCAGCAGCTTAGAGCTAGCGGGGCCTAACCCCTCGTACGAGCAGTACTTC
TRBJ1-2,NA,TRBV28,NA,CASSLSLDTGWNYGYTF,TGTGCCAGCAGTCTAAGTTTGGACACGGGGTGGAACTATGGCTACACCTTC
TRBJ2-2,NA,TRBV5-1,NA,CASSLSGSPGELFF,TGCGCCAGCAGCTTGTCAGGGTCCCCCGGGGAGCTGTTTTTT
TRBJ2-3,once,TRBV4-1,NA,CASSLLGGSTDTQYF,TGCGCCAGCAGCCTCCTTGGGGGTAGCACAGATACGCAGTATTTT
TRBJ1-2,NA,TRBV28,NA,CASSLPGPYGYTF,TGTGCCAGCAGCCTCCCAGGGCCCTATGGCTACACCTTC
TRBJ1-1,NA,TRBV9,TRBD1,CASSVWDRNTEAFF,TGTGCCAGCAGCGTCTGGGACAGAAACACTGAAGCTTTCTTT
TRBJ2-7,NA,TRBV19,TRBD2,CASRSSGNHEQYF,TGTGCCAGTAGAAGTAGCGGGAACCACGAGCAGTACTTC
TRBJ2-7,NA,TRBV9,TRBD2,CASSAGLDPYEQYF,TGTGCCAGCAGCGCCGGACTAGATCCCTACGAGCAGTACTTC
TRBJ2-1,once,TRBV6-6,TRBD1,CASGKTGGLDNEQFF,TGTGCCAGTGGGAAGACAGGGGGGCTTGATAATGAGCAGTTCTTC
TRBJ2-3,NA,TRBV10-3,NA,CAISDPGNLGTDTQYF,TGTGCCATCAGTGATCCGGGGAATCTTGGCACAGATACGCAGTATTTT
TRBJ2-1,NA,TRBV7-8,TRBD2,CASSFGLAEYNEQFF,TGTGCCAGCAGCTTCGGACTAGCGGAATACAATGAGCAGTTCTTC
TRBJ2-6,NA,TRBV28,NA,CASSPGQPGGANVLTF,TGTGCCAGCAGTCCGGGCCAGCCTGGTGGGGCCAACGTCCTGACTTTC
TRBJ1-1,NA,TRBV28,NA,CASSLTQTVAFF,TGTGCCAGCAGTTTGACCCAGACTGTAGCTTTCTTT
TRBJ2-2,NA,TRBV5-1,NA,CASSLSRGGGTGELFF,TGCGCCAGCAGCTTGTCACGGGGAGGTGGAACCGGGGAGCTGTTTTTT
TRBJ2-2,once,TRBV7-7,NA,CASSFSGVQMRAGELFF,TGTGCTAGCAGCTTTTCTGGGGTCCAGATGAGGGCCGGGGAGCTGTTTTTT
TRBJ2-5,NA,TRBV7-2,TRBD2,CASSSEREETQYF,TGTGCCAGCAGCTCGGAGCGGGAGGAGACCCAGTACTTC
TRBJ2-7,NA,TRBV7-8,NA,CASSLASPGDRRAYEQYF,TGTGCCAGCAGCTTAGCAAGTCCAGGGGACCGTCGGGCCTACGAGCAGTACTTC
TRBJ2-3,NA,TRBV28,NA,CASTTEGTQYF,TGTGCCAGCACCACCGAGGGTACGCAGTATTTT
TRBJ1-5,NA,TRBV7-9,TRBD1,CASSLGNRGPNQPQHF,TGTGCCAGCAGCTTAGGGAACAGGGGTCCCAATCAGCCCCAGCATTTT
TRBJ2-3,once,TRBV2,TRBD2,CASNGLAGDTQYF,TGTGCCAGCAATGGACTAGCGGGCGATACGCAGTATTTT
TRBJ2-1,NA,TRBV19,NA,CASSRNTNNEQFF,TGTGCCAGTAGCCGAAACACGAACAATGAGCAGTTCTTC
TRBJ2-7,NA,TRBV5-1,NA,CASSLAGSEQYF,TGCGCCAGCAGCTTGGCGGGATCCGAGCAGTACTTC
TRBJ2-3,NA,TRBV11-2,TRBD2,CASSPNLAGVMSDTQYF,TGTGCCAGCAGCCCAAACCTAGCGGGAGTTATGTCAGATACGCAGTATTTT
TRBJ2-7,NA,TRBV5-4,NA,CASSLKGSSYEQYF,TGTGCCAGCAGCTTGAAGGGGAGCTCCTACGAGCAGTACTTC
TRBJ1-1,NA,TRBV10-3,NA,CAISEGQLNTEAFF,TGTGCCATCAGTGAAGGACAGCTGAACACTGAAGCTTTCTTT
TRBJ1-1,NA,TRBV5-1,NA,CASSSGAVNTEAFF,TGCGCCAGCAGCTCCGGTGCCGTGAACACTGAAGCTTTCTTT
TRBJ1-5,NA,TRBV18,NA,CASSPGASNQPQHF,TGTGCCAGCTCACCAGGGGCTAGCAATCAGCCCCAGCATTTT
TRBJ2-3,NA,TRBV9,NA,CASSETGRTDTQYF,TGTGCCAGCAGCGAGACGGGACGGACAGATACGCAGTATTTT
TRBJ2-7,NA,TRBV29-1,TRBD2,CSVLTSGTSYEQYF,TGCAGCGTCTTAACTAGCGGGACCTCCTACGAGCAGTACTTC
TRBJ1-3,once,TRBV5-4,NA,CASSAAGLQANTIYF,TGTGCCAGCAGCGCAGCAGGGTTGCAGGCAAACACCATATATTTT